A selection of T cell receptor beta chains follows, all from one sample in a study of Ad26.COV2.S vaccination and SARS-CoV-2 variants. Assay used: immunoSEQ multiplex PCR; TCRdb lists only in-frame clones, some missing. In the table there are approximately 240,000 clones, 88% of which are singletons. Sample: peripheral blood, taken in a trial of Ad26.COV2.S vaccine versus placebo. The receptors were gathered from a person between 18 and 59 years old who received the Ad26.COV2.S COVID-19 vaccine or a placebo. The CDR3 runs from the conserved cysteine through the conserved F or W. The D gene is left open where the match is weak. Part of the rows lack a size; the others show once, few, many or a class for expanded clones.

V gene	clone size	D gene	J gene	CDR3 protein	CDR3 DNA
TRBV5-8	.	.	TRBJ2-1	CASSLVGSNYNEQFF	TGTGCCAGCAGCTTGGTAGGGTCAAATTACAATGAGCAGTTCTTC
TRBV6-2/TRBV6-3	.	.	TRBJ1-2	CASSYKPNYGYTF	TGTGCCAGCAGTTACAAACCTAACTATGGCTACACCTTC
TRBV10-3	.	.	TRBJ1-5	CAISDNEAGNQPQHF	TGTGCCATCAGTGATAACGAGGCGGGGAATCAGCCCCAGCATTTT
TRBV7-2	.	TRBD2	TRBJ2-1	CASSLQAGPFGNEQFF	TGTGCCAGCAGCTTGCAAGCGGGGCCTTTTGGAAATGAGCAGTTCTTC
TRBV24-1	.	TRBD1	TRBJ2-6	CATSPSPRQGAQGANVLTF	TGTGCCACCAGTCCGTCCCCGCGACAGGGGGCGCAAGGGGCCAACGTCCTGACTTTC
TRBV7-3	.	.	TRBJ2-6	CASSPQASSAGANVLTF	TGTGCCAGCAGCCCACAGGCTTCCTCAGCTGGGGCCAACGTCCTGACTTTC
TRBV3-1/TRBV3-2	.	TRBD1	TRBJ2-1	CASSQGPTGGNEQFF	TGTGCCAGCAGCCAAGGTCCAACAGGGGGCAATGAGCAGTTCTTC
TRBV11-2	few	TRBD2	TRBJ2-1	CASTLTGLAAYNEQFF	TGTGCCAGCACGCTGACGGGACTAGCGGCTTACAATGAGCAGTTCTTC
TRBV6-2/TRBV6-3	.	.	TRBJ2-7	CASSVGGFSAHF	TGTGCCAGCAGCGTGGGTGGTTTTAGCGCTCACTTC
TRBV7-3	.	.	TRBJ2-1	CASSFGGVTWDEQFF	TGTGCCAGCAGCTTCGGCGGGGTTACCTGGGATGAGCAGTTCTTC
TRBV6-5	.	.	TRBJ1-1	CASSFGGGAFF	TGTGCCAGCAGTTTCGGAGGGGGAGCTTTCTTT
TRBV18	.	.	TRBJ1-2	CASSPLQGNYGYTF	TGTGCCAGCTCACCACTGCAGGGGAACTATGGCTACACCTTC
TRBV7-3	.	.	TRBJ2-2	CASRRGRGDTGELFF	TGTGCCAGCAGAAGGGGCAGGGGGGACACCGGGGAGCTGTTTTTT
TRBV15	.	TRBD1	TRBJ1-2	CATSSGTDYGYTF	TGTGCCACCAGCAGTGGGACAGACTATGGCTACACCTTC
TRBV5-4	.	.	TRBJ2-2	CASSFPNTGELFF	TGTGCCAGCAGCTTCCCAAACACCGGGGAGCTGTTTTTT
TRBV7-2	.	.	TRBJ2-5	CASSLAGARETQYF	TGTGCCAGCAGCTTAGCGGGAGCAAGAGAGACCCAGTACTTC
TRBV4-3	.	.	TRBJ1-4	CASSQDHAGLNEKLFF	TGCGCCAGCAGCCAAGATCACGCAGGGCTGAATGAAAAACTGTTTTTT
TRBV3-1/TRBV3-2	.	TRBD2	TRBJ2-7	CASSQGELAGVGEQYF	TGTGCCAGCAGCCAAGGAGAACTAGCGGGAGTGGGTGAGCAGTACTTC
TRBV20-1	.	.	TRBJ1-1	CSASYPRNTEAFF	TGCAGTGCTAGTTACCCCCGAAACACTGAAGCTTTCTTT
TRBV5-6	.	TRBD2	TRBJ2-1	CASGGLAGGPSYNEQFF	TGTGCCAGCGGCGGACTAGCGGGAGGGCCATCCTACAATGAGCAGTTCTTC
TRBV30	.	.	TRBJ1-6	CAAKSGHLNSPLHF	TGTGCCGCTAAATCTGGACATCTTAATTCACCCCTCCACTTT
TRBV6-1	once	.	TRBJ2-5	CASSEQTYAGGTQYF	TGTGCCAGCAGTGAACAGACTTATGCAGGAGGAACCCAGTACTTC
TRBV28	.	.	TRBJ2-5	CASSYAGRETQYF	TGTGCCAGCAGTTACGCCGGGCGGGAGACCCAGTACTTC